The 3 T cell receptor beta chains reported below all come from one sample, sequenced in a study of OX40 agonist ivuxolimab in advanced cancers. The assay was immunoSEQ multiplex PCR, and TCRdb's table has in-frame clones only and misses some. The sample includes 37,000 or so clones, about 79% seen only once; the top ten take less than 20%. The specimen comprised CD4+ or CD8+ T cells sorted from blood, sampled in a trial of the OX40 agonist ivuxolimab. The source of these receptors is an adult with an advanced solid tumor such as melanoma, head and neck, liver or kidney cancer.

The chain uses TRBV29-1 and TRBJ1-1; D may be TRBD1 (6 bases). Germline CDR1 and CDR2: SQVTM and ANQGSEA. This CDR3 has 14 amino acids. Between the trimmed V and J ends, which lost 7 bases and 4 bases, there was a span of 19 bases. The CDR3 region is CSARWRGRSTEAFF. The CDR3 nucleotides read TGCAGCGCCCGATGGAGGGGGAGGAGCACTGAAGCTTTCTTT. The variable domain in full, with the rest retrieved from reference TRBV29-1 and TRBJ1-1, is SAVISQKPSRDICQRGTSLTIQCQVDSQVTMMFWYRQQPGQSLTLIATANQGSEATYESGFVIDKFPISRPNLTFSTLTVSNMSPEDSSIYLCSARWRGRSTEAFFGQGTRLTVV.

Points on this clone: One end of the junction varies from germline; a read error may be responsible. J is TRBJ2-1 and V is TRBV30; D unresolved. The CDR3 has 12 amino acids. CDR1 GTSNPN and CDR2 SVGIG come from the germline V gene (reference sequence). CDR3 coding DNA: TGTGCCTGGTCGTCAAGGGTCAATGAGCGGTTCTTC. It codes for CAWSSRVNERFF.

The chain joins TRBV5-1 to TRBJ1-1, with D possibly being TRBD1 (6 bases). Germline V gives CDR1 SGHRS, CDR2 YFSETQ. V was trimmed by 2 bases and J by 5 bases, leaving 10 bases between them. This CDR3 is built from 13 residues. CDR3 sequence: CASSFHRVTEAFF. The CDR3 bases are TGCGCCAGCAGCTTCCACAGGGTAACTGAAGCTTTCTTT.